This entry describes one T cell receptor (beta chain). The CDR3 covers 13 residues. The germline gives CDR1 LGHNA, CDR2 YNFKEQ. Following a re-call of the 5' RACE reads, TCRdb has one entry per CDR3 protein and lacks DNA. Here the sample table reports some 210,000 distinct CDR3 sequences. The record originates from a study of monozygotic twins with inflammatory bowel disease. The gene calls are TRBV4-2 and TRBJ1-1. Sequenced material: blood. The sequence came from a human donor with ulcerative colitis or Crohn's disease, or a healthy co-twin of an affected twin (not recorded which). CDR3 region: CASSQVGGLEAFF.